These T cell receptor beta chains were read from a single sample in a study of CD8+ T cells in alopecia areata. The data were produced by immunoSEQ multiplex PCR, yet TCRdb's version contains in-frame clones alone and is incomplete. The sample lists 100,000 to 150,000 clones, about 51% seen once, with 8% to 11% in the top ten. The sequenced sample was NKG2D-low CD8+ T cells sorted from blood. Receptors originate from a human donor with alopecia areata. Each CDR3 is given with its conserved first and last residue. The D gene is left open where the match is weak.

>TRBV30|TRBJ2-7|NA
CAWSETYEQYF
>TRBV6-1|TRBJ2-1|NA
CASSEAGHNEQFF
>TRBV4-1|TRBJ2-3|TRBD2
CASSLRTGLAGADTQYF
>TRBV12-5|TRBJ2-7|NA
CASGLGPTEQYF
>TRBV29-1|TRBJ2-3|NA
CSVLGLGSTDTQYF
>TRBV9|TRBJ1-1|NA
CASSERTANTEAFF
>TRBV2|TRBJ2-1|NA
CASSWGGPYNEQFF
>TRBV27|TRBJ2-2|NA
CASGFITGELFF
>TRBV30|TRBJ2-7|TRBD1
CAWSNAGGSYEQYF
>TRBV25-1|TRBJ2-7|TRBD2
CASSELGAGGGEQYF
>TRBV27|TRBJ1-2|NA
CASSLSPGQGAVYGYTF
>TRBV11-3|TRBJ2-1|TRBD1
CASSLAAGQGNEQFF
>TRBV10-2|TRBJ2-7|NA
CASRTDYEQYF
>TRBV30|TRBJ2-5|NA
CASLAGVGETQYF
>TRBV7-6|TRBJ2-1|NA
CASTVGAGAGNEQFF
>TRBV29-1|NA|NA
CSVLSGRTYEQYF
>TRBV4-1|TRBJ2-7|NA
CASSPREGGYEQYF
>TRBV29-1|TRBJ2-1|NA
CSLILTTSSYNEQFF
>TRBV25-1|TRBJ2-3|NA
CASSVGRTTQYF
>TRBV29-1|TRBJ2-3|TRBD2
CSVEGLAGPRSADTQYF
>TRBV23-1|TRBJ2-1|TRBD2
CATGGSQFF
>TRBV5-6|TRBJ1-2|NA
CASSWGDTVEGYTF
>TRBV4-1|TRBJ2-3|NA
CASSQDPTDTQYF
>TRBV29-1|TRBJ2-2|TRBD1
CSAGTATTGELFF
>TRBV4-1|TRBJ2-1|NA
CASSPPMETEQFF
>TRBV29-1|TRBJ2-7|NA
CSARQAVSYEQYF
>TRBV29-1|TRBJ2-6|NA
CSVEDADTSGANVLTF
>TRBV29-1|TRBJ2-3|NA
CSVGERGLDTQYF
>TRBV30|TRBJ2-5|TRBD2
CAWDRLAGSEETQYF
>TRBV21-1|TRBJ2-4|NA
CASSIGGRRNIQYF
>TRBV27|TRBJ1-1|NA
CASRAGAMNTEAFF
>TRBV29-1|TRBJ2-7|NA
CSVVNRASYEQYF
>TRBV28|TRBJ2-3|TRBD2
CASSPNWGSGKADTQYF
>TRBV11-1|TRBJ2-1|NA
CASSSAGGEQFF
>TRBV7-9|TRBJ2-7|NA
CASSLERPEQYF